Described below is a single TCR beta chain sequence and its context. As yet, its antigen is unknown. The sample originates from a study of cytomegalovirus exposure and HLA in healthy donors. General study points: In an earlier analysis, productive rearrangement rates for most beta V segments clustered near 87% or 30%. In the analysis, some V segments, TRBV6-2 and TRBV6-3 included, were excluded as indistinguishable.

PCR involved 60 Vbeta and 13 Jbeta primers. The assay was immunoSEQ multiplex PCR, and TCRdb's table has in-frame clones only and misses some. Of around 130,000 clones in the sample, approximately 78% were seen once. V was pared by 6 bases and J by 5 bases, with 11 bases of the junction left unmatched. Germline CDR1 and CDR2: SGHTA and FQGNSA. The CDR3 sequence is 15 residues long. The chain links TRBV7-2 to TRBJ1-2, with 8 nucleotides matching TRBD1. This TCR was sampled from a human donor in good health. Material for sequencing was PBMCs. The CDR3, as DNA: TGTGCCAGCAGACTCGACCAGGGGGCTCCTTATGGCTACACCTTC. Translating gives CASRLDQGAPYGYTF.